This is a list of T cell receptor beta chains from one sample in a study of T cells in Graves' hyperthyroidism and ophthalmopathy. Using its own MiXCR run on the multiplex PCR reads, TCRdb lists one record per CDR3 protein. The sample has approximately 600,000 distinct CDR3 sequences; 14% to 15% are singletons. Sequences were obtained from blood. The receptors shown here come from a woman aged 40 to 49 with Graves' ophthalmopathy. The CDR3 runs from the conserved cysteine through the conserved F or W. Fields, in order: D gene, J gene, V gene, CDR3 length, clone size, CDR3 DNA, CDR3 protein. A D gene is named only where the DNA matches it firmly. Rows give clone size only sometimes, using once, few, many, or a class for an expanded clone.

>NA|TRBJ2-4|TRBV19|14|few
TGTGCCAGTAGTATCGGAACGGGAGAAAACATTCAGTACTTC
CASSIGTGENIQYF
>NA|TRBJ1-2|TRBV6-2/TRBV6-3|19|many
TGTGCCAGCAGTTATCCGTCTCTGACATCGACCGACTATAACTATGGCTACACCTTC
CASSYPSLTSTDYNYGYTF
>NA|TRBJ1-2|TRBV28|12|NA
TGTGCCAGCAGAACAACGGCCAACGGCTACACCTTC
CASRTTANGYTF
>NA|TRBJ2-7|TRBV28|14|many
TGTGCCAGCAGTGCGACCTGGACCTTGTACGAGCAGTACTTC
CASSATWTLYEQYF
>NA|TRBJ2-6|TRBV12-3/TRBV12-4|15|NA
TGTGCCAGCAGTTCTGCGGACTCTGGGGCCAACGTCCTGACTTTC
CASSSADSGANVLTF
>NA|TRBJ2-2|TRBV12-3/TRBV12-4|13|few
TGTGCCAGCCGTTTAGCCCAATCGGGGGAGCTGTTTTTT
CASRLAQSGELFF
>NA|TRBJ2-5|TRBV6-5|14|few
TGTGCCAGCAGTTCTGTCCAGTTTGGAGAGACCCAGTACTTC
CASSSVQFGETQYF
>NA|TRBJ1-1|TRBV11-1|14|many
TGTGCCAGCAGCTTAGTCTTAGGGGACACAGAAGCTTTCTTT
CASSLVLGDTEAFF
>NA|TRBJ2-5|TRBV10-3|13|many
TGTGCCATCGCCCTAAGCTCGGTAGAGACCCAGTACTTC
CAIALSSVETQYF
>NA|TRBJ2-5|TRBV28|14|many
TGTGCCAGCAGGGGTCGGGGGACCCAAGAGACCCAGTACTTC
CASRGRGTQETQYF
>TRBD2|TRBJ2-5|TRBV28|16|NA
TGTGCCAGCAGTTGGCTTCGTAGCGGGAACCAAGAGACCCAGTACTTC
CASSWLRSGNQETQYF
>NA|TRBJ1-2|TRBV20-1|14|many
TGCAGTGCTAGCGTACAGCTGACCAACTATGGCTACACCTTC
CSASVQLTNYGYTF
>TRBD1|TRBJ1-2|TRBV12-3/TRBV12-4|14|many
TGTGCCAGCAGTGCCCCGGGACAGGTCTATGGCTACACCTTC
CASSAPGQVYGYTF
>TRBD1|TRBJ2-5|TRBV12-3/TRBV12-4|14|many
TGTGCCAGCAGTATGGACAGGGGGCATGAGACCCAGTACTTC
CASSMDRGHETQYF
>NA|TRBJ2-2|TRBV5-4|15|NA
TGTGCCATCCCGACAGCCAGGGATAACACCGGGGAGCTGTTTTTT
CAIPTARDNTGELFF
>NA|TRBJ2-2|TRBV28|16|many
TGTGCCAGCAGTGTAACAGATCCCTCAGACACCGGGGAGCTGTTTTTT
CASSVTDPSDTGELFF
>NA|TRBJ1-5|TRBV12-3/TRBV12-4|13|many
TGTGCCAGCGACCGCCGGGCCAATCAGCCCCAGCATTTT
CASDRRANQPQHF
>NA|TRBJ1-6|TRBV25-1|15|many
TGTGCCAGCAGTGAAGAGCAGGTTGATAATTCACCCCTCCACTTT
CASSEEQVDNSPLHF
>NA|TRBJ2-7|TRBV2|11|few
TGTGCCAGCAGGGTGGAAGTCGAGCAGTACTTC
CASRVEVEQYF
>TRBD1|TRBJ1-1|TRBV28|16|NA
TGTGCCAGCAAAAAACCGCCGCGGACAGGGAACACTGAAGCTTTCTTT
CASKKPPRTGNTEAFF
>TRBD2|TRBJ2-7|TRBV30|13|many
TGTGCCTGGAGACGCGGGAGTAGGCACGAGCAGTACTTC
CAWRRGSRHEQYF
>NA|TRBJ2-1|TRBV29-1|13|many
TGCAGCGTTGAGGTCCGGACCGACAATGAGCAGTTCTTC
CSVEVRTDNEQFF
>NA|TRBJ1-1|TRBV12-3/TRBV12-4|13|many
TGTGCCAGCAGCTCGGGACCCTCATCTGAAGCTTTCTTT
CASSSGPSSEAFF
>TRBD2|TRBJ2-5|TRBV29-1|14|many
TGCAGCGTTGTCGGACTAGCGGGCCAAGAGACCCAGTACTTC
CSVVGLAGQETQYF
>NA|TRBJ2-5|TRBV5-1|15|many
TGCGCCAGCAGCTTGGGTGGACTCAATGTTCAGACCCAGTACTTC
CASSLGGLNVQTQYF
>NA|TRBJ2-2|TRBV7-9|13|NA
TGTGCCAGCAGCCACGGAGGTGCCGGGGAGCTGTTTTTT
CASSHGGAGELFF
>NA|TRBJ2-7|TRBV15|13|many
TGTGCCACCAGCAGAGATTTTGCCTACGAGCAGTACTTC
CATSRDFAYEQYF
>NA|TRBJ2-2|TRBV5-5|15|few
TGTGCCAGCAGCCCTTACAGGGTATCCACCGGGGAGCTGTTTTTT
CASSPYRVSTGELFF
>NA|TRBJ1-5|TRBV11-3|13|NA
TGTGCCAGCAGCCGACAGCCCGGGCAGCCCCAGCATTTT
CASSRQPGQPQHF
>TRBD1|TRBJ2-5|TRBV11-3|16|few
TGTGCCAGCAGCTCAACCGGGACAGGACTCCAAGAGACCCAGTACTTC
CASSSTGTGLQETQYF
>TRBD1|TRBJ1-1|TRBV25-1|15|many
TGTGCCAGCAGTGCCTGGACAGGGGGCGGCACTGAAGCTTTCTTT
CASSAWTGGGTEAFF
>TRBD2|TRBJ2-2|TRBV11-1|16|many
TGTGCCAGCAGCTCCGGTGCGGGACTAGTAACCGGGGAGCTGTTTTTT
CASSSGAGLVTGELFF
>TRBD1|TRBJ1-1|TRBV29-1|14|many
TGCAGCGCAAACAGGGGGAGCATGAGCACTGAAGCTTTCTTT
CSANRGSMSTEAFF
>TRBD1|TRBJ2-7|TRBV30|14|NA
TGTGCCTGGAACGACAGGGGCAATTCCTACGAGCAGTACTTC
CAWNDRGNSYEQYF
>NA|TRBJ1-1|TRBV11-3|15|many
TGTGCCAGCAGCTTAGTGTACGAGCTGAACACTGAAGCTTTCTTT
CASSLVYELNTEAFF
>NA|TRBJ2-5|TRBV7-9|15|many
TGTGCCAGCAGCGAAACGGGAGCCCACCAAGGGACCCAGTACTTC
CASSETGAHQGTQYF
>NA|TRBJ2-5|TRBV3-1|14|many
TGTGCCAGCAGCCAAGGGGGCCAAGAGTGGACCCAGTACTTC
CASSQGGQEWTQYF
>TRBD1|TRBJ1-2|TRBV12-3/TRBV12-4|15|many
TGTGCCAGCAGTTTTGGGGGACAGGGACAATATGGCTACACCTTC
CASSFGGQGQYGYTF
>TRBD1|TRBJ1-2|TRBV12-3/TRBV12-4|16|many
TGTGCCAGCAGTCCTACTACGAGACAGGGGTCTAATGGCTACACCTTC
CASSPTTRQGSNGYTF
>NA|TRBJ1-5|TRBV20-1|13|few
TGCAGTGCTAGCGGGGGAGCAAGTCAGCCCCAGCGTTTT
CSASGGASQPQRF
>TRBD2|TRBJ2-5|TRBV28|16|many
TGTGCCAGCAGTCCCGGCGGTAGCGGGAGCGCGGGGACCCAGTACTTC
CASSPGGSGSAGTQYF
>TRBD2|TRBJ2-2|TRBV4-1|17|many
TGCGCCAGCAGCGGACTAGCGGGATTGGATGTGACCGGGGAGCTGTTTTTT
CASSGLAGLDVTGELFF
>NA|TRBJ1-1|TRBV28|13|NA
TGTGCCAGCAGAATCGGGAGGGGGGCTGAAGCTTTCTTT
CASRIGRGAEAFF
>NA|TRBJ1-5|TRBV18|15|many
TGTGCCAGCTCACCAAGCAGCTACAGCAATCAGCCCCAGCATTTT
CASSPSSYSNQPQHF
>NA|TRBJ1-1|TRBV7-2|15|NA
TGTGCCAGCAGCTTAAGATTCCGCCGGGTTTCTGAAGCTTTCTTT
CASSLRFRRVSEAFF
>TRBD1|TRBJ1-2|TRBV5-6|18|NA
TGTGCCAGCAGCGCAATTAGACAGGGGGATTATGAAAACTATGGCTACACCTTC
CASSAIRQGDYENYGYTF
>NA|TRBJ1-2|TRBV30|15|NA
TGTGCCTGGAGAGCTCCGGGCCCAGGGACGGGAGGCTACACCTTC
CAWRAPGPGTGGYTF
>NA|TRBJ1-3|TRBV11-1|16|few
TGTGCCAGCAGCCCCAGCGCGGTGACATCTGGAAACACCATATATTTT
CASSPSAVTSGNTIYF
>TRBD2|TRBJ2-2|TRBV28|18|NA
TGTGCCAGCAGTTTGGCCCCTGGGGTAGCGGGAGAACCCGGGGAGCTGTTTTTT
CASSLAPGVAGEPGELFF
>NA|TRBJ2-7|TRBV7-2|13|many
TGTGCCAGCAGCTTAAGGAGGGCCTACGAACAGTACTTC
CASSLRRAYEQYF
>NA|TRBJ2-5|TRBV4-1|14|NA
TGCGCCAGCAGCCAAGGACTCGACCAAGAGACCCAGTACTTC
CASSQGLDQETQYF
>TRBD1|TRBJ2-7|TRBV20-1|14|many
TGCAGTGCCACAACCGGGACAGGGAGGTACGAGCAGTACTTC
CSATTGTGRYEQYF
>TRBD1|TRBJ2-2|TRBV9|15|few
TGTGCCAGCAGCGCCCGGGACAGCCACACCGGGGAGCTGTTTTTT
CASSARDSHTGELFF
>NA|TRBJ1-5|TRBV3-1|15|NA
TGTGCCAGCAGCCAAGACAGGGGTCTCAATCAGCCCCAGCATTTT
CASSQDRGLNQPQHF
>NA|TRBJ2-2|TRBV11-1|16|many
TGTGCCAGCAGCCCTCGTGGGGCGGCAGACACCGGGGAGCTGTTTTTT
CASSPRGAADTGELFF
>NA|TRBJ2-5|TRBV30|15|NA
TGTGCCTGGAGTGTACGAAACAGGGCGTGGGAGACCCAGTACTTC
CAWSVRNRAWETQYF